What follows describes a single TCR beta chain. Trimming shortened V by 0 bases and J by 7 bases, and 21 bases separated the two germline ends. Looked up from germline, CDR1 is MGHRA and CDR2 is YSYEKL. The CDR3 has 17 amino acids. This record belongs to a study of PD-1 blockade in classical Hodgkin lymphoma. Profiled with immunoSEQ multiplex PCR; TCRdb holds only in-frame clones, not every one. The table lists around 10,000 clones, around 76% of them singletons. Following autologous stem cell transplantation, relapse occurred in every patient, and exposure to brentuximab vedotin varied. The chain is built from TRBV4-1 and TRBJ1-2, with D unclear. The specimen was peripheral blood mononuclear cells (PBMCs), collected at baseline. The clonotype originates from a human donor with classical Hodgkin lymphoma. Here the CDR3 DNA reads TGCGCCAGCAGCCAAGATGCTCGGGCAGACGGGAGCGGTGGCTACACCTTC. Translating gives CASSQDARADGSGGYTF.